This T cell receptor beta chain was recorded in a study of T cell responses to AZD1222 COVID-19 vaccine (dated by TCRdb to the early 2020s). General notes on the study: AZD1222 recipients whose second dose came at about 4 weeks and those whose second dose came at about 12 weeks were combined into one group, since spike-specific TCR depth and breadth did not differ between the two schedules. TCR sequencing covered 233 trial participants: around 210 given two doses of AZD1222 and 26 given two doses of MenACWY control vaccine. Trial participants were enrolled by age into 18-55, 56-69 and 70-plus year subgroups, with about 150, 27 and 61 TCR-sequenced participants respectively. What the research found in general, with its limitations: Reportedly, almost half of the unique spike-specific TCRs recognized epitopes lying outside the regions that are mutated in the B.1.351 and B.1.1.7 variants. Participants were mostly white British, with more females than males. The authors suggested clonal diversity may have been underestimated. The 56-69-year group was small, and its depth increase did not reach significance, likely because of low power. The whole spike protein was spanned by vaccine-associated CD4 TCRs, and dominant responses were seen in regions 160-218 and 743-854. A significant rise in spike-specific TCR breadth and depth was observed after two AZD1222 doses relative to day 0 and relative to MenACWY recipients. Because no samples from the day 14 peak response were available, repertoires could be characterized only after the peak T cell response. Only six AZD1222 recipients were SARS-CoV-2 seropositive at baseline, limiting conclusions about previously exposed vaccinees.

The CDR3 regions of human TCRbeta chains were analyzed by immunosequencing. In the original analysis: TCRs in the repertoires were matched against a reference library of SARS-CoV-2-specific TCRs that had been generated with the MIRA antigen-specificity platform. Breadth was defined as the fraction of unique TCRs that were SARS-CoV-2-associated, and depth was defined as the fraction of total T cells that were SARS-CoV-2-associated. Using the MIRA data, each spike-specific TCR was mapped to the spike region that the TCR reacts to and placed in a CD4 or CD8 class. Log10-transformed breadth and depth values were compared by one-way ANOVA with Sidak's multiple comparisons tests. TCRdb limited this immuneACCESS table to in-frame rearrangements with V and J called. A share of clones is missing; checked studies link under half to unresolved V genes, and the rest is unexplained. That table supplies the V and J calls and clone size; D and trimming were determined from the DNA. This sample holds about 260,000 clones; just over 90% were observed only once. Around 0.5% of the sample is taken by the ten largest.

V is clipped by 0 bases and J by 4 bases, and the sequence between their germline boundaries is 4 bases long. CDR1 and CDR2, looked up from the germline V gene, are SGHRS and YFSETQ. The CDR3 covers 13 residues, taking in both the cysteine and the phenylalanine. Only CDR3 DNA remains: 39 bases, in frame from the first base. On this clone itself: Its antigen is not yet known. There are no base qualities to consult, and no much larger clone falls within one base.

Interpreted using the paper, the time point label stands for: baseline before first vaccination. Vaccinee samples were obtained from the UK trials COV001 and COV002, which included a single-blind randomized controlled phase 2/3 trial of AZD1222 (ChAdOx1 nCoV-19) in healthy adults. Trial participant PBMC samples were collected at day 0 and day 28 after the second dose for TCRbeta chain sequencing. This TCR was sampled from an adult in good health. The starting material was peripheral blood, obtained on day 0 of AZD1222 vaccination. Recombination linked TRBV5-1 to TRBJ1-4; no D gene call is confident. The CDR3 region: CASSLGRNEKLFF. The nucleotides read TGCGCCAGCAGCTTGGGACGTAATGAAAAACTGTTTTTT.